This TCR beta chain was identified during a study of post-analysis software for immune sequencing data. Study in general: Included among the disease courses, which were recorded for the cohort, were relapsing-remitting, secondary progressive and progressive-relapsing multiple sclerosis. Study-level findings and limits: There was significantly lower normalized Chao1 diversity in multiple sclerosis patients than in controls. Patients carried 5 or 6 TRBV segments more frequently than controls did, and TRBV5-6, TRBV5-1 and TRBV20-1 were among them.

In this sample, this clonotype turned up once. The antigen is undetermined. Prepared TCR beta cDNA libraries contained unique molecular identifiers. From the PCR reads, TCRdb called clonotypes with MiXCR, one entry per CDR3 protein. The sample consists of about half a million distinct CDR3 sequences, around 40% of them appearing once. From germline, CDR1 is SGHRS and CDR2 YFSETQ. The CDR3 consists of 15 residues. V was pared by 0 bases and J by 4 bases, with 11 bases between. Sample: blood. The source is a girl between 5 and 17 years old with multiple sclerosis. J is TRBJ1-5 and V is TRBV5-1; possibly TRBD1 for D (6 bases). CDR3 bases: TGCGCCAGCAGCTTGGTGGGGGCCGCGAATCAGCCCCAGCATTTT. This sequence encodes CASSLVGAANQPQHF.